This TCR beta chain was captured by sequencing in a study of cytomegalovirus exposure and HLA in healthy donors. Trimming pared 0 bases from V and 1 base from J, leaving 3 bases between. Germline V gene data show CDR1 as MGHDK and CDR2 as SYGVNS. The CDR3 sequence is 13 residues long. The primer mix had 60 Vbeta and 13 Jbeta primers. Authors' methods: In a later analysis, of approximately 81 million unique beta chains, some 10 million appeared in at least two donors. The assay was immunoSEQ multiplex PCR, and TCRdb's table has in-frame clones only and misses some. V and J calls and clone size are as listed in that table; D and trimming were resolved from the DNA. The sample consists of about 170,000 clones, approximately 73% of them appearing once.

V and J are TRBV25-1 and TRBJ1-1; D gene unclear. Sequenced: PBMCs. This clonotype was sampled from a woman aged 18-29 years in good health and CMV-seropositive. This CDR3 is CASSEYRNTEAFF. The DNA of the CDR3 is TGTGCCAGCAGTGAATACCGGAACACTGAAGCTTTCTTT.